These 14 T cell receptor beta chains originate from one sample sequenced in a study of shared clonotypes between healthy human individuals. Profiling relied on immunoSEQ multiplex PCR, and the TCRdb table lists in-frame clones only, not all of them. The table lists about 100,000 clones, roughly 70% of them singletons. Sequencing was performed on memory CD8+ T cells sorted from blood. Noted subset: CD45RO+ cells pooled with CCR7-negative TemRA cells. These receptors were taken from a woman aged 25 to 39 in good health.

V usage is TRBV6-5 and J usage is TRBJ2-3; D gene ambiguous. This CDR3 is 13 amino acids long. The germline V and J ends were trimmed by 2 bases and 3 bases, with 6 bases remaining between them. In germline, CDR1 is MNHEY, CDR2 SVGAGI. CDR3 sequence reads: CASSYHGTDTQYF. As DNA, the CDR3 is TGTGCCAGCAGTTACCACGGGACAGATACGCAGTATTTT.

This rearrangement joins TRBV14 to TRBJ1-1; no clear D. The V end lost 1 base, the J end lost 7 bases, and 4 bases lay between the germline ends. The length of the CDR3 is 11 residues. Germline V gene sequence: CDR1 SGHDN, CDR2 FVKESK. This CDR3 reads CASSQGVEAFF. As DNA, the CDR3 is TGTGCCAGCAGCCAAGGGGTTGAAGCTTTCTTT.

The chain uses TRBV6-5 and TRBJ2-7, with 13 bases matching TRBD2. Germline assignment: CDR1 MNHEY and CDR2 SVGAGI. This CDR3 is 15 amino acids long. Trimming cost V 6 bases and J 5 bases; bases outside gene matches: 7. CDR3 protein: CASRPWTSGSDEQYF. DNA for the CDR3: TGTGCCAGCAGACCCTGGACTAGCGGGAGTGACGAGCAGTACTTC.

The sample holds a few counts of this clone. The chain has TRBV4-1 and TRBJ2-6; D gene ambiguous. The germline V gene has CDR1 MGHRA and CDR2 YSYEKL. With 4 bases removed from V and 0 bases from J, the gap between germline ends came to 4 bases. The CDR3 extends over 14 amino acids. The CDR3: CASSLSSGANVLTF. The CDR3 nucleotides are TGCGCCAGCAGCCTATCCTCTGGGGCCAACGTCCTGACTTTC.

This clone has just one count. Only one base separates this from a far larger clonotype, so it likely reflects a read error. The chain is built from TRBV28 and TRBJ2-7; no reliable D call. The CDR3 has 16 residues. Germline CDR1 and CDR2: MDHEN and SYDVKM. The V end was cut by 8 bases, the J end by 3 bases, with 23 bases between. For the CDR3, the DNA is TGTGCCAGCGTGGGTATCCGGCGGAACTCCTACTACGAGCAGTACTTC. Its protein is CASVGIRRNSYYEQYF.

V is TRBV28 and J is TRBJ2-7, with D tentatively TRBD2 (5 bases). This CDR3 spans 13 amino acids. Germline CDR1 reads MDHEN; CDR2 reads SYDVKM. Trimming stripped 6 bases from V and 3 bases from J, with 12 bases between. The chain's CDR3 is CASSLTSFYEQYF. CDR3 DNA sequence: TGTGCCAGCAGCCTAACTAGTTTCTACGAGCAGTACTTC.

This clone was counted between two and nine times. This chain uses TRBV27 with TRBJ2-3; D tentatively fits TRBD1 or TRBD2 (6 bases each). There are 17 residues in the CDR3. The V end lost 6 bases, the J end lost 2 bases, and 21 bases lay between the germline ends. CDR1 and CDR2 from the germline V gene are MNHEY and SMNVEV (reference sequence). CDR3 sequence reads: CASSGGRRDPNTDTQYF. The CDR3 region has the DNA TGTGCCAGCAGCGGGGGCCGGCGGGACCCTAACACAGATACGCAGTATTTT.

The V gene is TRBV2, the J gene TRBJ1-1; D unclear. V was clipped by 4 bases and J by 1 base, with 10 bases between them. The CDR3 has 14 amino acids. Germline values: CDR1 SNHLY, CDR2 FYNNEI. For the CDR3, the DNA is TGTGCCAGCAGTGGCTTGACGGGGAACACTGAAGCTTTCTTT. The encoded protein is CASSGLTGNTEAFF.

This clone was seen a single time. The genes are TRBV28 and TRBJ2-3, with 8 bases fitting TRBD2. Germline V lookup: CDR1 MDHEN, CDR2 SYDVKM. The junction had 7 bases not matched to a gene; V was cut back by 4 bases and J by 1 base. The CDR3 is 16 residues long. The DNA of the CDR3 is TGTGCCAGCAGTTCCCCCATAGCGGGGCGCACAGATACGCAGTATTTT. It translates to CASSSPIAGRTDTQYF.

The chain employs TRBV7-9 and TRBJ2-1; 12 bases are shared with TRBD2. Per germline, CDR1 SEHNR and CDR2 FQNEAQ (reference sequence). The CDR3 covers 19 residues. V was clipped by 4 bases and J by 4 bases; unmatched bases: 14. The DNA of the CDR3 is TGTGCCAGCAGCTCTCCGGGACAACCGGGACTAGCGGGTTACAATGAGCAGTTCTTC. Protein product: CASSSPGQPGLAGYNEQFF.

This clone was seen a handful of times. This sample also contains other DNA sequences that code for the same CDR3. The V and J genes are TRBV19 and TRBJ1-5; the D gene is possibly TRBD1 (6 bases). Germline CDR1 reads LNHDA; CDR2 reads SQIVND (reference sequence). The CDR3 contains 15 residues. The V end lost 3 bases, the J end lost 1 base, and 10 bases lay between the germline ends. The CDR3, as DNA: TGTGCCAGTAGTATTTGGGGGGCAAGCAATCAGCCCCAGCATTTT. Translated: CASSIWGASNQPQHF.

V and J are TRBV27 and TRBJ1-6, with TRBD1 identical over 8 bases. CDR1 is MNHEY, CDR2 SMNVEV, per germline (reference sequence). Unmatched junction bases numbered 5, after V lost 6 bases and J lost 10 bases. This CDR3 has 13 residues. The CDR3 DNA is TGTGCCAGCAGAGGACAGGGAAGCTCACCCCTCCACTTT. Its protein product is CASRGQGSSPLHF.

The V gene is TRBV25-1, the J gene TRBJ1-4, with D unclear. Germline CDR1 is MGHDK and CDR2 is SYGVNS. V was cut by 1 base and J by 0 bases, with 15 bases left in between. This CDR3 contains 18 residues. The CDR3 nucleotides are TGTGCCAGCAGTGAATCGCCGTTAGGACTTGCAACTAATGAAAAACTGTTTTTT. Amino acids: CASSESPLGLATNEKLFF.

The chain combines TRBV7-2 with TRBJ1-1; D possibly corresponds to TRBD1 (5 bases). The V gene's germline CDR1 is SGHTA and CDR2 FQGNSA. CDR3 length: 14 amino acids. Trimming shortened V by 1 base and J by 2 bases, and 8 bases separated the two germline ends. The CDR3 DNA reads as TGTGCCAGCAGCTTAGAGGGGACCAACACTGAAGCTTTCTTT. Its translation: CASSLEGTNTEAFF.